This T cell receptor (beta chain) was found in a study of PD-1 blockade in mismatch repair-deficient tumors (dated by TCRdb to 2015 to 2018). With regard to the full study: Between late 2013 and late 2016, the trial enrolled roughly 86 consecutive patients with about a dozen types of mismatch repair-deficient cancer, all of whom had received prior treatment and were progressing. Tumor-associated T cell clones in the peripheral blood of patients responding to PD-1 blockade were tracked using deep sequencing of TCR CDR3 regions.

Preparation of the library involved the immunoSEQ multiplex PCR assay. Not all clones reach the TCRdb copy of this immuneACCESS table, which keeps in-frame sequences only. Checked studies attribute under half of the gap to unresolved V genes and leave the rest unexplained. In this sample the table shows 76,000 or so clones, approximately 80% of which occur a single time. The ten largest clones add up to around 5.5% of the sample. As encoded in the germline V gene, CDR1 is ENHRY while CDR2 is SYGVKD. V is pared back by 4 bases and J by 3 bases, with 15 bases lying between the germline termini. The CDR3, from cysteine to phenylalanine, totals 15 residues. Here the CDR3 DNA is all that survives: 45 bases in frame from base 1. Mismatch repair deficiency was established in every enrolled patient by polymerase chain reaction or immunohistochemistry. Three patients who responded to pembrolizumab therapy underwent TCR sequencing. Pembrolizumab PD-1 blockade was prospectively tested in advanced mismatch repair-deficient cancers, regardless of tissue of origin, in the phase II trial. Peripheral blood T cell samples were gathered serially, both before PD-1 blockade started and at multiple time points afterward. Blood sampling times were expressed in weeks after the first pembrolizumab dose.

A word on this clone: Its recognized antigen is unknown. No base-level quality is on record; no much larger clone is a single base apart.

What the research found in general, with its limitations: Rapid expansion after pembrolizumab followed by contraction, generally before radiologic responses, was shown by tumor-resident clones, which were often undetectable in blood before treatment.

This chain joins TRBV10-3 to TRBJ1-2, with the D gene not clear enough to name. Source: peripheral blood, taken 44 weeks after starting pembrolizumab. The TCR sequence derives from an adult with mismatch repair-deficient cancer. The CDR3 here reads CAISGGVSLDYGYTF. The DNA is TGTGCCATCAGTGGAGGTGTATCTTTAGACTATGGCTACACCTTC.